This T cell receptor (beta chain) was found in a study of T cell responses to AZD1222 COVID-19 vaccine. Study-level results: Repertoire sampling occurred only after the peak T cell response. Once two AZD1222 doses were given, Spike-specific TCR breadth and depth went up.

Repertoires were generated with immunoSEQ multiplex PCR, while TCRdb's copy carries only in-frame clones and drops some. The top ten clones hold around a quarter of a sample with 130,000 or so clones, 84% of them seen once. Pooling covered second doses at about 4 or about 12 weeks. The CDR3 is 13 residues long. Trimming removed 3 bases from V and 9 bases from J, with 9 bases in between. The V gene's germline CDR1 is MRHNA and CDR2 SNTAGT. Worth noting for this clone: Its target is not known.

The chain employs TRBV6-4 and TRBJ1-6, with TRBD1 as a possible D gene (6 bases). The TCR originated in an adult who received the AZD1222 COVID-19 vaccine. The material was peripheral blood, obtained 28 days after the second AZD1222 dose. For the CDR3, the DNA is TGTGCCAGCAGTGAACGGACAGCTTCACCCCTCCACTTT. Translating gives CASSERTASPLHF.